Shown below are 27 T cell receptor delta chains from a single sample sequenced in a study of gamma-delta chains in newborns, infants, children. With CATT, TCRdb re-called clones from the reads. The repertoire includes some 5,000 delta-chain clones, about 3.5% of them detected once, and approximately 15% sits in the top ten. The sequencing sample was made of blood. The receptors were sampled from a child who was a newborn, infant or young child, either healthy, febrile or measles-vaccinated (not recorded which).

With respect to this clone: The sample has other DNA sequences that encode this CDR3 too. The J gene is TRDJ3, the V gene TRDV2, with 12 bases lining up with TRDD3. The V gene's germline CDR1 is GEAIGNYY and CDR2 EKD. The CDR3 is 18 amino acids. J lost 0 bases, V lost 2 bases, and 1 base had no gene match. The CDR3 nucleotides read TGTGCCTGTGACATACTGGGGGATACCTCCTGGGACACCCGACAGATGTTTTTC. Its translation: CACDILGDTSWDTRQMFF.

The CDR3, as DNA: TGTGCCTGTGACACGGCTGAGGGATACGCGTGGGACACCCGACAGATGTTTTTC. This sequence encodes CACDTAEGYAWDTRQMFF. The chain recombines TRDV2 with TRDJ3; 8 nucleotides line up with TRDD3. CDR1 is GEAIGNYY, CDR2 EKD, per germline. CDR3 length equals 18 residues. Trimming took 1 base from V and 4 from J; bases not matched to a gene: 8.

A few counts support this clone. The rearrangement links TRDV2 to TRDJ3, with D tentatively TRDD2 or TRDD3 (5 bases each). Germline loops: CDR1 GEAIGNYY, CDR2 EKD. The CDR3 is 19 amino acids. V gave up 0 bases and J gave up 0 bases, with 14 bases separating them. The CDR3 protein is CACDTWGPTPSWDTRQMFF. The CDR3 DNA reads as TGTGCCTGTGACACCTGGGGACCTACTCCCTCCTGGGACACCCGACAGATGTTTTTC.

A few counts support this clone. TCRdb has a much larger clone's protein, which differs at residue 9 from the translation of this DNA, likely because of a read error; what is shown is the protein translated from the DNA. The chain employs TRAV29/DV5 and TRDJ2; TRDD3 matches 10 bases. The CDR3 is made up of 14 amino acids. The trim removed 5 bases at V and 6 bases at J, leaving 7 bases unmatched. Germline values: CDR1 NSMFDY, CDR2 ISSIKDK. This chain's CDR3 is CAATYWGMAAQLFF. CDR3 nucleotide sequence: TGTGCAGCTACGTACTGGGGGATGGCAGCACAACTCTTCTTT.

This clone was observed a few times. At one boundary the junction diverges from the germline segment, which might be a read error. Additional DNA sequences in this sample encode the identical CDR3. The chain has TRDV2 and TRDJ3; TRDD3 matches at 13 bases. Germline-derived CDR1 and CDR2 are GEAIGNYY and EKD. The CDR3 has 19 amino acids. As DNA, the CDR3 is TGTGCTTGTGACAGTACTGGGGGATACGGCTCCTGGGACACCCGACAGATGTTTTTC. The encoded protein is CACDSTGGYGSWDTRQMFF.

A word on this clone: At the DNA level, this CDR3 is encoded by other sequences in the same sample as well. The J gene is TRDJ3, the V gene TRDV2; 11 nucleotides agree with TRDD3. The V and J ends lost 1 base and 0 bases, in that order; junction bases with no gene match: 4. CDR1 is GEAIGNYY and CDR2 is EKD in the germline V gene. This CDR3 is 19 amino acids long. CDR3 in amino acids: CACDTGGYGSSWDTRQMFF. In DNA form, the CDR3 reads TGTGCCTGTGACACTGGGGGATACGGAAGCTCCTGGGACACCCGACAGATGTTTTTC.

This clone was seen a few times. Other DNA sequences in this sample translate to the same CDR3. The J gene is TRDJ2, the V gene TRDV2; 12 nucleotides agree with TRDD3. V gave up 4 bases and J gave up 0 bases; unmatched junction bases: 5. This CDR3 has 17 amino acids. The germline V gene has CDR1 GEAIGNYY and CDR2 EKD. The CDR3 nucleotides read TGTGCCTGTGATAGACTGGGGGATACAGCTTTGACAGCACAACTCTTCTTT. Protein: CACDRLGDTALTAQLFF.

This clone was counted only a few times. The V and J genes are TRDV2 and TRDJ3; 9 nucleotides agree with TRDD3. This CDR3 is built from 19 residues. The junction had 8 bases not matched to a gene; V was cut back by 3 bases and J by 0 bases. Germline V CDR1 and CDR2: GEAIGNYY, EKD. The CDR3 bases are TGTGCCTGTGACCCGGCCTGGGGGATGAGCTCCTGGGACACCCGACAGATGTTTTTC. Its protein product is CACDPAWGMSSWDTRQMFF.

By its share, this clone is medium-sized (0.01 to 0.1%). The chain carries TRDV2 and TRDJ1, with 8 bases lining up with TRDD3. After removal of 0 bases from V and 7 bases from J, the junction contained 6 bases not matched to a gene. Germline V CDR1 and CDR2: GEAIGNYY, EKD. The CDR3 sequence is 14 residues long. Here the CDR3 reads CACDTWGIFGKLIF. The CDR3 DNA is TGTGCCTGTGACACCTGGGGGATCTTCGGTAAACTCATCTTT.

This chain joins TRDV2 and TRDJ3, with 10 positions matching TRDD3. The J gene, missing from TCRdb, was assigned here through DNA to germline matching. Germline assignment: CDR1 GEAIGNYY and CDR2 EKD. With 1 base clipped from V and 0 bases from J, the junction kept 14 bases outside the gene matches. This CDR3 has 22 residues. The CDR3 is CACDTITGDTPKSSWDTRQMFF. In DNA form, the CDR3 reads TGTGCCTGTGACACTATAACGGGGGATACGCCCAAAAGCTCCTGGGACACCCGACAGATGTTTTTC.

Relative to its sample, this clone is large. The sample contains more than one DNA sequence encoding this CDR3. The V call is TRDV2, the J call TRDJ2; 10 bases line up with TRDD3. The CDR3 spans 14 residues. Per the germline V gene, CDR1 is GEAIGNYY and CDR2 is EKD. V trimming: 3 bases; J trimming: 5 bases; junction bases outside the gene matches: 2. The CDR3: CACDLLGDTAQLFF. CDR3 nucleotides: TGTGCCTGTGACTTACTGGGGGATACAGCACAACTCTTCTTT.

The V gene is TRDV2, the J gene TRDJ3; D is possibly TRDD3 (6 bases). Looked up from germline, CDR1 is GEAIGNYY and CDR2 is EKD. There are 17 residues in the CDR3. Trimming removed 0 bases from V and 2 bases from J, with 10 bases in between. The DNA of the CDR3 is TGTGCCTGTGACACCGTATGGGGGCCCTGGGACACCCGACAGATGTTTTTC. As protein: CACDTVWGPWDTRQMFF.

The rearrangement joins TRDV2 to TRDJ3; 12 positions match TRDD3. This CDR3 has 20 residues. Germline V gives CDR1 GEAIGNYY, CDR2 EKD. Trimming cost V 3 bases and J 0 bases; bases outside gene matches: 8. CDR3 sequence: CACDAYWGIQGSWDTRQMFF. CDR3 DNA: TGTGCCTGTGACGCCTACTGGGGGATACAGGGCTCCTGGGACACCCGACAGATGTTTTTC.

This clone is medium-sized within its sample. This specimen includes other DNA sequences encoding the same CDR3. The genes are TRDV2 and TRDJ1; 7 positions agree with TRDD3. The CDR3 spans 14 residues. Germline trimming cut 3 bases from V and 0 bases from J; bases unmatched to any gene: 3. Germline V gives CDR1 GEAIGNYY, CDR2 EKD. CDR3 sequence reads: CACDPLGDTDKLIF. The CDR3 nucleotides are TGTGCCTGTGACCCGCTGGGGGACACCGATAAACTCATCTTT.

The chain joins TRDV2 to TRDJ3; D might be TRDD3 (5 bases). V was trimmed by 0 bases and J by 2 bases, leaving 16 bases between them. Germline V gene sequence: CDR1 GEAIGNYY, CDR2 EKD. CDR3 length: 19 amino acids. In DNA, the CDR3 is TGTGCCTGTGACACCGTAGGGGGGTCCTCCCCCTGGGACACCCGACAGATGTTTTTC. Its protein product is CACDTVGGSSPWDTRQMFF.

This clone was seen a handful of times. The rearrangement links TRDV1 to TRDJ1; D is ambiguous. Germline V lookup: CDR1 TSWWSYY, CDR2 QGS. This CDR3 contains 20 residues. V lost 0 bases to trimming and J lost 0 bases, with 23 bases between them. CDR3: CALGELGPPEVSPYTDKLIF. The CDR3 DNA is TGTGCTCTTGGGGAACTGGGACCACCTGAGGTCTCCCCGTACACCGATAAACTCATCTTT.

This clone has only a few counts. The chain recombines TRDV2 with TRDJ3; D perhaps matches TRDD3 (6 bases). The CDR3 has 19 residues. The V end was cut by 0 bases, the J end by 0 bases, with 14 bases between. Germline assignment: CDR1 GEAIGNYY and CDR2 EKD. For the CDR3, the DNA is TGTGCCTGTGACACCGTGGGGGCGGCGAGCTCCTGGGACACCCGACAGATGTTTTTC. It yields the protein CACDTVGAASSWDTRQMFF.

The table lists this clone with a few counts. The chain links TRAV29/DV5 to TRDJ1, with TRDD2 matching over 7 bases. The J segment lost 0 bases and the V segment lost 0 bases, leaving 14 bases of the junction unmatched. From germline, CDR1 is NSMFDY and CDR2 ISSIKDK. CDR3 length: 18 amino acids. The CDR3 region is CAASAQVSYYPYTDKLIF. The CDR3 coding sequence is TGTGCAGCAAGCGCGCAGGTTTCCTACTACCCGTACACCGATAAACTCATCTTT.

By sample fraction, this clone is medium-sized (0.01 to 0.1%). The sample carries other DNA sequences with the same CDR3. This chain links TRDV2 with TRDJ3; TRDD3 matches 10 bases. The V and J ends lost 0 bases and 2 bases, in that order; junction bases with no gene match: 3. Germline CDR1 and CDR2: GEAIGNYY and EKD. CDR3 length equals 18 residues. CDR3 in DNA: TGTGCCTGTGACACCGTGGGGGATACTACCTGGGACACCCGACAGATGTTTTTC. This codes for CACDTVGDTTWDTRQMFF.

J is TRDJ3 and V is TRDV2; weak D call: TRDD3 (6 bases). This CDR3 is built from 18 residues. Germline values: CDR1 GEAIGNYY, CDR2 EKD. Trimming cost V 0 bases and J 0 bases, with 11 bases left between them. The CDR3 nucleotides read TGTGCCTGTGACACCTGGGGGGACCGCTCCTGGGACACCCGACAGATGTTTTTC. Protein product: CACDTWGDRSWDTRQMFF.

The chain links TRDV2 to TRDJ2; 10 bases are a match to TRDD3. Germline V CDR1 and CDR2: GEAIGNYY, EKD. J lost 5 bases, V lost 3 bases, and 8 bases had no gene match. This CDR3 comprises 16 residues. CDR3 coding DNA: TGTGCCTGTGACGCCCTCTTGGGGGATACCACAGCACAACTCTTCTTT. Amino acid sequence: CACDALLGDTTAQLFF.

V and J are TRDV2 and TRDJ3; possible D gene TRDD3, 6 bases. Looked up from germline, CDR1 is GEAIGNYY and CDR2 is EKD. The CDR3 runs 20 residues. V was clipped by 0 bases and J by 0 bases, with 17 bases between them. The CDR3 nucleotides are TGTGCCTGTGACACCGTTGGTGGGGGCCCGAGCTCCTGGGACACCCGACAGATGTTTTTC. Translated: CACDTVGGGPSSWDTRQMFF.

This clone is deemed medium-sized. Other nucleotide sequences from this sample produce the same CDR3. The chain carries TRDV2 and TRDJ3; D not certain. Trimming took off 1 base at V and 2 bases at J, with 14 bases between the two ends. Germline V CDR1 and CDR2: GEAIGNYY, EKD. The length of the CDR3 is 18 residues. The CDR3 DNA is TGTGCCTGTGACACGGTCGGAGGAAGCGCCTGGGACACCCGACAGATGTTTTTC. Protein: CACDTVGGSAWDTRQMFF.

Remarks on this clone: One base away lies a much larger clone, so this may be a sequencing read error. The rearrangement links TRDV2 to TRDJ3; D is possibly TRDD3 (6 bases). The CDR3 is 18 residues long. Trimming left V 0 bases short and J 0 bases short, with 11 bases between. Germline lookup yields CDR1 GEAIGNYY and CDR2 EKD. CDR3 coding DNA: TGTGCCTGTGACACCGTGGGGGTACGCTCCTGGGACACCCGACAGATGTTTTTC. Protein: CACDTVGVRSWDTRQMFF.

Remarks on this clone: It may be a read error: a sequence one base away is much more abundant. The sample contains more than one DNA sequence encoding this CDR3. The gene calls are TRDV2 and TRDJ3; the match to TRDD3 covers 12 bases. The V gene end was trimmed by 2 bases and the J gene end by 0 bases; junction bases not matched to a gene: 4. The germline gives CDR1 GEAIGNYY, CDR2 EKD. CDR3 size: 19 residues. The CDR3 region has the DNA TGTGCCTGTGACATACTGGGGGATACTAGCTCCTGGGACACCCGACAGATGTTTTTC. Residues: CACDILGDTSSWDTRQMFF.

This clone is classed as medium-sized. The chain carries TRDV2 and TRDJ2; D might be TRDD3 (5 bases). V lost 0 bases, J lost 3 bases, and 10 bases lay in between. This CDR3 comprises 15 residues. In germline, CDR1 is GEAIGNYY, CDR2 EKD. The CDR3 DNA follows: TGTGCCTGTGACACCTTAGGGGAGCTGACAGCACAACTCTTCTTT. Its protein product is CACDTLGELTAQLFF.

This clone is categorized as medium-sized. The V gene is TRDV2, the J gene TRDJ3, with 7 bases that match TRDD3. This CDR3 comprises 18 residues. J lost 0 bases, V lost 0 bases, and 4 bases had no gene match. Germline V gene data show CDR1 as GEAIGNYY and CDR2 as EKD. The CDR3 sequence: CACDTLGGDSWDTRQMFF. The CDR3 region has the DNA TGTGCCTGTGACACCCTTGGGGGAGACTCCTGGGACACCCGACAGATGTTTTTC.